This TCR beta chain originates from a study of blood T cell repertoires in COVID-19. Whole-study context: Collection of acute and convalescent COVID-19 samples took place in the United States, Italy and Spain.

Authors' processing steps: Amplified reference gene primers provided the basis for estimating nucleated cell counts. Produced via immunoSEQ multiplex PCR; TCRdb's table is partial and in-frame only. V, J and clone size derive from that table, while D and trimming were established from the DNA sequence. The sample holds tens of thousands of clones, approximately 93% seen once. V lost 5 bases and J lost 9; bases outside the gene matches: 11. The CDR3 covers 17 residues. Germline assignment: CDR1 MNHEY and CDR2 SMNVEV (reference sequence). The source material was peripheral blood. The TCR comes from a male donor with active COVID-19. V and J are TRBV27 and TRBJ1-6; 12 bases align to TRBD1. Written as DNA, the CDR3 is TGTGCCAGCAGTCCGAACCCCGGGACAGGGGGCTTTTCACCCCTCCACTTT. This sequence encodes CASSPNPGTGGFSPLHF.